Following are 21 T cell receptor beta chains from one sample sequenced in a study of STAT5B mutations in CD4+ large granular lymphocyte leukemia. Only in-frame clones appear in the TCRdb table, and some are missing; sequencing was by immunoSEQ multiplex PCR. The table lists around 50,000 clones, 65% to 85% of them singletons, with about 0.34% in the top ten. The sequenced sample consisted of CD4+ T cells from blood buffy coats. These receptors originate from a human donor in good health.

This chain uses TRBV2 with TRBJ2-1; TRBD2 matches 9 bases. This CDR3 has 14 residues. Germline CDR1 and CDR2: SNHLY and FYNNEI. Trimming took 7 bases from V and 9 from J; bases not matched to a gene: 10. CDR3 protein: CASKGGRAGLEQFF. The CDR3 DNA is TGTGCCAGCAAGGGCGGGAGGGCCGGCCTTGAGCAGTTCTTC.

The rearrangement uses TRBV6-5 and TRBJ1-2, with D maybe TRBD1 (6 bases). CDR1 is MNHEY and CDR2 is SVGAGI in the germline V gene. The CDR3 length is 15 residues. Between the trimmed V and J ends, which lost 0 bases and 3 bases, there was a span of 11 bases. The CDR3 region has the DNA TGTGCCAGCAGTTACTCGAATAGGGGGGACTATGGCTACACCTTC. Translating it yields CASSYSNRGDYGYTF.

This clone turned up a few times. The genes are TRBV7-3 and TRBJ1-1; D is undetermined. In germline, CDR1 is SGHTA, CDR2 FQGTGA. The V end was cut by 6 bases, the J end by 3 bases, with 11 bases between. This CDR3 contains 13 residues. The CDR3 reads CASRTSADTEAFF. The CDR3 nucleotides read TGTGCCAGCAGGACAAGTGCCGACACTGAAGCTTTCTTT.

This sequence joins TRBV27 and TRBJ2-7; D is unclear. V lost 6 bases and J lost 3, with 12 bases in between. This CDR3 region has 13 residues. CDR1 and CDR2 from the germline V gene are MNHEY and SMNVEV (reference sequence). DNA of the CDR3: TGTGCCAGCAGCCACCGGGCCGACTACGAGCAGTACTTC. Its protein is CASSHRADYEQYF.

The chain links TRBV5-1 to TRBJ2-5; 8 bases line up with TRBD2. The CDR3 sequence is 16 residues long. Germline CDR1 and CDR2: SGHRS and YFSETQ. The trim removed 1 base at V and 1 base at J, leaving 6 bases unmatched. The CDR3 region is CASSLSSGGIQETQYF. DNA for the CDR3: TGCGCCAGCAGCTTGTCGAGCGGGGGTATCCAAGAGACCCAGTACTTC. Looking up the rest from reference TRBV5-1 and TRBJ2-5 gives the full variable domain: KAGVTQTPRYLIKTRGQQVTLSCSPISGHRSVSWYQQTPGQGLQFLFEYFSETQRNKGNFPGRFSGRQFSNSRSEMNVSTLELGDSALYLCASSLSSGGIQETQYFGPGTRLLVL.

The chain couples TRBV4-2 to TRBJ1-1; D unresolved. Germline CDR1 reads LGHNA; CDR2 reads YNFKEQ. Trimming pared 0 bases from V and 9 bases from J, leaving 11 bases between. The CDR3 runs 13 residues. The CDR3 region has the DNA TGTGCCAGCAGCCAAGACGTACAGCAAAAAGCTTTCTTT. Its protein is CASSQDVQQKAFF.

The chain combines TRBV19 with TRBJ2-3; 8 nucleotides agree with TRBD1. Looked up from germline, CDR1 is LNHDA and CDR2 is SQIVND (reference sequence). This CDR3 has 15 amino acids. The trim removed 3 bases at V and 4 bases at J, leaving 6 bases unmatched. The DNA of the CDR3 is TGTGCCAGTAGTATGACAGGGGCTTTTGCAGATACGCAGTATTTT. Protein: CASSMTGAFADTQYF.

The V call is TRBV4-1, the J call TRBJ1-1; D is perhaps TRBD1 (5 bases). Trimming removed 3 bases from V and 4 bases from J, with 18 bases in between. This CDR3 is built from 16 residues. CDR1 and CDR2 (germline): MGHRA, YSYEKL. The CDR3 DNA reads as TGCGCCAGCAGCCACGAGCCTCGGGGGAGATCCACTGAAGCTTTCTTT. Its translation: CASSHEPRGRSTEAFF.

This clone turned up a few times. The rearrangement joins TRBV28 to TRBJ1-6, with D hard to call. The CDR3 extends over 13 amino acids. Looked up from germline, CDR1 is MDHEN and CDR2 is SYDVKM. The V end lost 2 bases, the J end lost 9 bases, and 8 bases lay between the germline ends. CDR3 nucleotides: TGTGCCAGCAGTTTACGCGTGCGTTCACCCCTCCACTTT. It yields the protein CASSLRVRSPLHF.

The chain has TRBV6-1 and TRBJ1-4, with 7 bases aligning to TRBD1. The V gene end was trimmed by 5 bases and the J gene end by 4 bases; junction bases not matched to a gene: 10. Germline-derived CDR1 and CDR2 are MNHNS and SASEGT. The CDR3 loop spans 16 amino acids. The CDR3 DNA is TGTGCCAGCAGTAAAGGGACAGCTGGAATTAATGAAAAACTGTTTTTT. Translation: CASSKGTAGINEKLFF.

This clone appeared a single time. The chain uses TRBV6-5 and TRBJ1-5, with D unresolved. The CDR3 covers 13 residues. V was clipped by 2 bases and J by 5 bases, with 7 bases between them. The germline V gene has CDR1 MNHEY and CDR2 SVGAGI. This CDR3 reads CASSYIEDQPQHF. The CDR3 bases are TGTGCCAGCAGTTACATCGAGGATCAGCCCCAGCATTTT.

The chain recombines TRBV2 with TRBJ2-5, with TRBD2 matching 12 bases. CDR1 and CDR2 from the germline V gene are SNHLY and FYNNEI. The trim removed 5 bases at V and 4 bases at J, leaving 5 bases unmatched. CDR3 length: 15 amino acids. CDR3 residues: CASSRLAGAGETQYF. DNA for the CDR3: TGTGCCAGCAGTAGACTAGCGGGGGCGGGAGAGACCCAGTACTTC. Full variable domain (remainder filled in from reference TRBV2 and TRBJ2-5): EPEVTQTPSHQVTQMGQEVILRCVPISNHLYFYWYRQILGQKVEFLVSFYNNEISEKSEIFDDQFSVERPDGSNFTLKIRSTKLEDSAMYFCASSRLAGAGETQYFGPGTRLLVL.

The chain uses TRBV25-1 and TRBJ1-4; TRBD1 agrees at 7 bases. CDR3 length: 16 amino acids. Germline V lookup: CDR1 MGHDK, CDR2 SYGVNS. V shed 5 bases, J shed 4 bases, and the junction held 10 bases outside the gene matches. CDR3 loop: CASSRIVGTVNEKLFF. In nucleotides, the CDR3 is TGTGCCAGCAGTCGAATCGTCGGGACAGTTAATGAAAAACTGTTTTTT.

The rearrangement uses TRBV2 and TRBJ2-1; D is tentatively TRBD1 or TRBD2 (5 bases each). Deletions cut 8 bases from V and 9 bases from J, with 20 bases between. CDR1 and CDR2 from the germline V gene are SNHLY and FYNNEI. This CDR3 comprises 14 residues. The CDR3 nucleotides are TGTGCCAGCGGGGGACCCATGAGGAGTGGTGAGCAGTTCTTC. It encodes CASGGPMRSGEQFF.

This chain connects TRBV6-1 to TRBJ1-6; D is unresolved. CDR1 is MNHNS and CDR2 is SASEGT in the germline V gene. V was clipped by 7 bases and J by 8 bases, with 15 bases between them. There are 14 residues in the CDR3. The CDR3 nucleotides read TGTGCCAGCATCGAACGGCCGGATGATTCACCCCTCCACTTT. Encoded protein: CASIERPDDSPLHF.

This rearrangement joins TRBV28 to TRBJ1-5; 7 nucleotides align to TRBD1. Unmatched junction bases numbered 5, after V lost 6 bases and J lost 3 bases. CDR3 length: 14 residues. Germline CDR1 and CDR2: MDHEN and SYDVKM. Here the CDR3 reads CASSTGALNQPQHF. CDR3 DNA: TGTGCCAGCAGCACAGGGGCGCTCAATCAGCCCCAGCATTTT.

The rearrangement uses TRBV2 and TRBJ2-5; D gene unclear. Per the germline V gene, CDR1 is SNHLY and CDR2 is FYNNEI. There are 11 residues in the CDR3. V gave up 3 bases and J gave up 5 bases, with 4 bases separating them. The CDR3 region has the DNA TGTGCCAGCAGTGAGAGCGAGACCCAGTACTTC. Translating gives CASSESETQYF.

The genes are TRBV11-3 and TRBJ2-7; a weak D match, TRBD1 (5 bases). This CDR3 has 16 residues. Trimming took off 1 base at V and 2 bases at J, with 15 bases between the two ends. Germline CDR1 reads SGHNT; CDR2 reads YENEEA. The CDR3 spells CASSLAYGQGTYEQYF. The CDR3 region has the DNA TGTGCCAGCAGCTTAGCCTACGGGCAGGGCACCTACGAGCAGTACTTC.

The V call is TRBV11-2, the J call TRBJ2-7; D ambiguous. There are 12 residues in the CDR3. V lost 2 bases and J 10 bases, leaving 12 bases between the germline ends. CDR1 is SGHAT, CDR2 FQNNGV, per germline. The CDR3 protein is CASSLKGQEQYF. CDR3 bases: TGTGCCAGCAGCTTAAAGGGTCAAGAACAGTACTTC.

The rearrangement links TRBV28 to TRBJ2-5; 7 nucleotides agree with TRBD1. With 6 bases clipped from V and 4 bases from J, the junction kept 5 bases outside the gene matches. The CDR3 totals 13 residues. The V gene's germline CDR1 is MDHEN and CDR2 SYDVKM. For the CDR3, the DNA is TGTGCCAGCAGGAAGACAGGGTTAGAGACCCAGTACTTC. Encoded protein: CASRKTGLETQYF.

The chain recombines TRBV7-2 with TRBJ2-3, with 9 nucleotides matching TRBD2. Looked up from germline, CDR1 is SGHTA and CDR2 is FQGNSA. This CDR3 has 17 residues. V lost 7 bases and J lost 5; bases outside the gene matches: 16. The CDR3 is CASTPGLASRGEDTQYF. The CDR3 nucleotides read TGTGCCAGCACCCCCGGACTAGCGTCAAGGGGGGAAGATACGCAGTATTTT.